This paragraph covers one TCR beta chain sequence. Its antigen is unidentified. Each patient got pembrolizumab 200 mg every 3 weeks or cemiplimab 350 mg every 2 weeks. The average interval from treatment start to post-treatment squamous cell carcinoma sampling was 31 days. This CDR3 comprises 15 residues. Germline V gene lookup returns CDR1 LNHDA and CDR2 SQIVND (reference sequence). The ends were cut back, 3 bases at V and 1 base at J, with 12 bases in the middle. This sample was taken from a study of T cells in tumors after PD-1 blockade. Study-wide findings and caveats: Some novel exhausted tumor clones appeared in pre-treatment blood, suggesting peripheral recruitment.

Profiling relied on immunoSEQ multiplex PCR, and the TCRdb table lists in-frame clones only, not all of them. The sample records more than 12,000 clones, 55% to 80% being singletons. Specimen: tumor tissue, collected after anti-PD-1 treatment. The clonotype comes from a human donor with cutaneous squamous cell carcinoma. The chain uses TRBV19 and TRBJ1-1; D unresolved. This CDR3 reads CASSMGYSRNTEAFF. The DNA of the CDR3 is TGTGCCAGTAGTATGGGGTACAGCCGGAACACTGAAGCTTTCTTT.